What follows is one T cell receptor (beta chain) and its context. Source study methods: Amplification with reference gene primers provided the estimates of nucleated cell counts. Profiling relied on immunoSEQ multiplex PCR, and the TCRdb table lists in-frame clones only, not all of them. V, J and clone size were drawn from that table, and D and trimming were deduced from the DNA. Among almost 300,000 clones, around nine tenths were seen once, and the ten largest hold about 1.2%. These data originate in a study of blood T cell repertoires in COVID-19. On the study more broadly: Some COVID-19 samples were acute and others convalescent; all came from the United States, Italy and Spain. Sources were T cells, B-cell-depleted T cells, or PBMCs; the material itself was cDNA or gDNA.

CDR3 length: 18 residues. CDR1 and CDR2 from the germline V gene are SGHNT and YYREEE (reference sequence). V lost 0 bases, J lost 1 base, and 17 bases lay in between. The chain uses TRBV5-4 and TRBJ2-1; weak D call: TRBD2 (6 bases). This receptor was taken from a man between 65 and 85 years old with acute or convalescent COVID-19. Source material: peripheral blood. CDR3 sequence: CASSLGLAGSWSYNEQFF. The CDR3 nucleotides read TGTGCCAGCAGCTTGGGGTTAGCCGGGAGTTGGTCCTACAATGAGCAGTTCTTC. The whole variable domain, filled in from reference TRBV5-4 and TRBJ2-1, reads ETGVTQSPTHLIKTRGQQVTLRCSSQSGHNTVSWYQQALGQGPQFIFQYYREEENGRGNFPPRFSGLQFPNYSSELNVNALELDDSALYLCASSLGLAGSWSYNEQFFGPGTRLTVL.